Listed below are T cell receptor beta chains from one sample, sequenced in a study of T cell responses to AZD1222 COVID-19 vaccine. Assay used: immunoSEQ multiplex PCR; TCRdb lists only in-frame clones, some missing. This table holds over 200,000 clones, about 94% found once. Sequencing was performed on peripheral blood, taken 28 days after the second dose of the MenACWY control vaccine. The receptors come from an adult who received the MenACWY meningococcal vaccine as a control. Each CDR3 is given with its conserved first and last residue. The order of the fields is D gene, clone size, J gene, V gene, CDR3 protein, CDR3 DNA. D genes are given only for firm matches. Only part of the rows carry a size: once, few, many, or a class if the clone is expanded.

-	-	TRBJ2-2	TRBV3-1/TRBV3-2	CASSQVEYTGELFF	TGTGCCAGCAGCCAAGTCGAGTACACCGGGGAGCTGTTTTTT
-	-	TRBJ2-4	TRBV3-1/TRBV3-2	CASSQISRDAKNIQYF	TGTGCCAGCAGCCAAATCTCACGGGACGCCAAAAACATTCAGTACTTC
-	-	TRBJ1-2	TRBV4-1	CASSRGTDRGYTF	TGCGCCAGCAGCCGAGGGACGGACAGAGGCTACACCTTC
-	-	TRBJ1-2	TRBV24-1	CATSTHGYTF	TGTGCCACCAGTACCCATGGCTACACCTTC
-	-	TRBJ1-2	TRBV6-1	CASSEQANYGYTF	TGTGCCAGCAGTGAACAGGCTAACTATGGCTACACCTTC
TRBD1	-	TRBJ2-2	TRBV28	CASSLSGQGIAGELFF	TGTGCCAGCAGTTTATCGGGACAGGGTATCGCCGGGGAGCTGTTTTTT
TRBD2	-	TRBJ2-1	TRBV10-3	CAISAAPGTSGTNEQFF	TGTGCCATCAGTGCGGCCCCAGGGACTAGCGGAACAAATGAGCAGTTCTTC
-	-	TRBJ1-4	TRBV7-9	CASSPQTGRFLATNEKLFF	TGTGCCAGCAGCCCACAGACAGGAAGATTTCTTGCAACTAATGAAAAACTGTTTTTT
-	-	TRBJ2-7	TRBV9	CASSKAGGYEQYF	TGTGCCAGCAGCAAGGCAGGGGGGTACGAGCAGTACTTC
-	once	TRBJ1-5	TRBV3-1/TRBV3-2	CASSQVPNQPQHF	TGTGCCAGCAGCCAAGTCCCGAATCAGCCCCAGCATTTT
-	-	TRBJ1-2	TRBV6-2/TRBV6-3	CASSYGSDLYGYTF	TGTGCCAGCAGTTACGGGTCGGATCTGTATGGCTACACCTTC
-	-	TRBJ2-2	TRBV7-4	CASSLFGWNTGELFF	TGTGCCAGCAGCTTATTTGGCTGGAACACCGGGGAGCTGTTTTTT
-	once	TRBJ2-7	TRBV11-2	CASSSFSPEQYF	TGTGCCAGCAGTTCCTTTTCCCCCGAGCAGTACTTC
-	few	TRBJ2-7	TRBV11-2	CASPGRGAKYEQYF	TGTGCCAGCCCAGGTCGGGGAGCAAAGTACGAGCAGTACTTC
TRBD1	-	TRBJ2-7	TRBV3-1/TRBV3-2	CASSPYRGNHYEQYF	TGTGCCAGCAGCCCATACAGGGGGAACCACTACGAGCAGTACTTC
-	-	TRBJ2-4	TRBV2	CASSEAGVLAKNIQYF	TGTGCCAGCAGTGAAGCGGGAGTCCTAGCCAAAAACATTCAGTACTTC
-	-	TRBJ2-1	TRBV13	CASSTRNEQFF	TGTGCCAGCAGCACACGGAATGAGCAGTTCTTC
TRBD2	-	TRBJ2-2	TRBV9	CASSVGLAGGITSDTGELFF	TGTGCCAGCAGCGTAGGGCTAGCGGGAGGCATAACGAGTGACACCGGGGAGCTGTTTTTT
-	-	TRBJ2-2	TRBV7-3	CASSVQGAGELFF	TGTGCCAGCAGCGTACAGGGTGCCGGGGAGCTGTTTTTT
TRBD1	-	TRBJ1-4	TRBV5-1	CASSPGQGIEKLFF	TGCGCCAGCAGCCCGGGACAGGGGATAGAAAAACTGTTTTTT